This TCR beta chain was observed in a study of T cells in Graves' hyperthyroidism and ophthalmopathy. This clonotype was counted at least ten times. Trimming shortened V by 2 bases and J by 0 bases, and 8 bases separated the two germline ends. The CDR3 runs 14 residues. Amplified regions were TCR beta CDR3 sequences from RNA transcripts. Researchers ran a first-round RT-PCR on the TCR CDR3 using the HTBI primer set. TCRdb called the multiplex PCR reads again in MiXCR, with one record for every CDR3 protein. The sample consists of about 570,000 distinct CDR3 sequences, more than 45% of them appearing once.

The V gene is TRBV12-3 or TRBV12-4, the J gene TRBJ2-7; D unresolved. The sequence derives from an adult woman with Graves' disease, either hyperthyroidism or ophthalmopathy (not recorded which). Sequencing was carried out using peripheral blood or thyroid tissue (not recorded which). The CDR3, as DNA: TGTGCCAGCAGTTTAATGGACCACTCCTACGAGCAGTACTTC. Translation: CASSLMDHSYEQYF.